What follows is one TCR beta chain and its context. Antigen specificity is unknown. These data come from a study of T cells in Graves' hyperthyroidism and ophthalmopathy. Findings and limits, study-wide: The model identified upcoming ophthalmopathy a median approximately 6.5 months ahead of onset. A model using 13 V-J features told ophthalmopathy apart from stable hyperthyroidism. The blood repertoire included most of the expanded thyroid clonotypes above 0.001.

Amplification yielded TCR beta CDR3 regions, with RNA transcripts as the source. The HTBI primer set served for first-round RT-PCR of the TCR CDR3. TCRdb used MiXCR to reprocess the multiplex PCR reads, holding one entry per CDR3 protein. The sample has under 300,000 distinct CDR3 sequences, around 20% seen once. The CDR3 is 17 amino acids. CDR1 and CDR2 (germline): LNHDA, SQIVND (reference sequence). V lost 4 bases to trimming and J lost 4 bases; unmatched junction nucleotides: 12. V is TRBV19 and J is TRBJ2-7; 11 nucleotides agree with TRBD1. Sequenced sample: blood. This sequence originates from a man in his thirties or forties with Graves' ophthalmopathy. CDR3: CASSTSRSGTGGYEQYF. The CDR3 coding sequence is TGTGCCAGTAGTACGTCCCGATCCGGGACAGGGGGTTACGAGCAGTACTTC.